The 21 T cell receptor beta chains below were found in one sample sequenced in a study of OX40 agonist ivuxolimab in advanced cancers. Profiling relied on immunoSEQ multiplex PCR, and the TCRdb table lists in-frame clones only, not all of them. The sample yields 35,000 to 40,000 clones, approximately 87% seen once. The source was CD4+ or CD8+ T cells sorted from blood, collected in a trial of the OX40 agonist ivuxolimab. Every receptor here comes from an adult with an advanced solid tumor such as melanoma, head and neck, liver or kidney cancer.

This chain connects TRBV19 to TRBJ2-7; no definite D call. Germline V gene sequence: CDR1 LNHDA, CDR2 SQIVND (reference sequence). The CDR3 runs 11 residues. The V end was cut by 7 bases, the J end by 3 bases, with 7 bases between. The CDR3 here is CASTNGYEQYF. The DNA for the CDR3 is TGTGCCAGTACCAACGGCTACGAGCAGTACTTC.

This clone was seen a handful of times. The J gene is TRBJ2-7, the V gene TRBV5-1; perhaps TRBD1 as D (6 bases). CDR1 is SGHRS and CDR2 is YFSETQ in the germline V gene. The CDR3 covers 14 residues. V lost 2 bases, J lost 3 bases, and 12 bases lay in between. The CDR3 region is CASSLSPDSYEQYF. CDR3 bases: TGCGCCAGCAGCTTAAGTCCGGACAGCTACGAGCAGTACTTC.

This sequence joins TRBV5-1 and TRBJ2-5; the D call may be TRBD1 or TRBD2 (5 bases each). V dropped 0 bases and J dropped 4 bases, with 13 bases sitting between them. Germline V gene lookup returns CDR1 SGHRS and CDR2 YFSETQ. The length of the CDR3 is 15 residues. The CDR3 DNA reads TGCGCCAGCAGCTTGGTTACGGGGACGGGAGAGACCCAGTACTTC. This gives the protein CASSLVTGTGETQYF.

V usage is TRBV7-6 and J usage is TRBJ2-1, with TRBD2 matching 8 bases. The junction had 9 bases not matched to a gene; V was cut back by 5 bases and J by 6 bases. Germline V CDR1 and CDR2: SGHVS, FNYEAQ. The CDR3 has 15 residues. The chain's CDR3 is CASSRGLAVANEQFF. The DNA for the CDR3 is TGTGCCAGCAGCCGCGGACTAGCAGTCGCCAATGAGCAGTTCTTC.

The V gene is TRBV5-1, the J gene TRBJ2-3, with 7 nucleotides matching TRBD2. V was clipped by 3 bases and J by 0 bases; unmatched bases: 4. The CDR3 covers 15 residues. The germline V gene encodes CDR1 SGHRS and CDR2 YFSETQ. The CDR3 DNA reads TGCGCCAGCAGCTCTAGCGGCCCTAGCACAGATACGCAGTATTTT. It translates to CASSSSGPSTDTQYF.

This clone was observed a single time. V gene TRBV7-2 combines with J gene TRBJ2-3; D not resolved. V was shortened by 2 bases and J by 5 bases, with 14 bases between the two germline ends. The CDR3 has 15 residues. Germline V gene lookup returns CDR1 SGHTA and CDR2 FQGNSA. The CDR3 nucleotides are TGTGCCAGCAGCTTAATCCCCACGACGGGAGATACGCAGTATTTT. This gives the protein CASSLIPTTGDTQYF.

This chain connects TRBV30 to TRBJ2-5, with 7 bases fitting TRBD2. The better agreement between TRBJ2-7 and the DNA end casts doubt on the J call. This CDR3 contains 15 residues. Germline V gene sequence: CDR1 GTSNPN, CDR2 SVGIG (reference sequence). CDR3 sequence reads: CAWSFLGGSSYEQYF. For the CDR3, the DNA is TGTGCCTGGAGCTTCCTCGGCGGGAGCTCCTACGAGCAGTACTTC.

The V and J genes are TRBV12-5 and TRBJ2-5; 16 bases line up with TRBD2. Unmatched junction bases numbered 10, after V lost 6 bases and J lost 0 bases. The CDR3 extends over 19 amino acids. Germline-derived CDR1 and CDR2 are LGHNT and FRNRAP. The CDR3 DNA sequence: TGTGCTAGTGGCCCCGGGACTAGCGGGGGGGCTGGAGACCAAGAGACCCAGTACTTC. Its protein is CASGPGTSGGAGDQETQYF.

This clone was seen once. This chain joins TRBV2 and TRBJ2-1, with 13 nucleotides matching TRBD2. The CDR3 spans 15 residues. Trimming cost V 6 bases and J 7 bases; bases outside gene matches: 6. The V gene's germline CDR1 is SNHLY and CDR2 FYNNEI. The chain's CDR3 is CASRQLAGGRNEQFF. The CDR3 nucleotides read TGTGCCAGCAGGCAACTAGCGGGGGGGCGGAATGAGCAGTTCTTC.

The chain links TRBV9 to TRBJ2-1, with 9 bases aligning to TRBD2. Germline assignment: CDR1 SGDLS and CDR2 YYNGEE. The CDR3 covers 15 residues. V was pared by 0 bases and J by 6 bases, with 4 bases of the junction left unmatched. The chain's CDR3 is CASSVGGRAGNEQFF. CDR3 coding DNA: TGTGCCAGCAGCGTAGGCGGGAGGGCTGGCAATGAGCAGTTCTTC.

J is TRBJ1-2 and V is TRBV4-1; 9 bases line up with TRBD1. The ends lost 1 base at V and 7 bases at J; junction bases unmatched: 7. The CDR3 totals 15 residues. CDR1 MGHRA and CDR2 YSYEKL come from the germline V gene. The CDR3 loop reads CASSQGTGEEGGYTF. CDR3 DNA: TGCGCCAGCAGCCAAGGGACAGGGGAGGAAGGTGGCTACACCTTC.

This chain connects TRBV2 to TRBJ1-2; tentatively, D is TRBD1 (5 bases). Germline V gives CDR1 SNHLY, CDR2 FYNNEI. V gave up 8 bases and J gave up 2 bases, with 9 bases separating them. This CDR3 has 12 residues. Here the CDR3 reads CASHGANYGYTF. The CDR3 nucleotides read TGTGCCAGCCATGGGGCGAACTATGGCTACACCTTC.

The sample holds a few counts of this clone. The V gene is TRBV7-9, the J gene TRBJ1-6, with 9 bases lining up with TRBD1. Germline lookup yields CDR1 SEHNR and CDR2 FQNEAQ (reference sequence). The J segment lost 9 bases and the V segment lost 5 bases, leaving 2 bases of the junction unmatched. The CDR3 covers 13 residues. For the CDR3, the DNA is TGTGCCAGCAGCAGGACAGGGGCTTCACCCCTCCACTTT. Translating it yields CASSRTGASPLHF.

CDR3 sequence (DNA): TGTGCCTGGAGGGACAGGGCTTTCTCCTACGAGCAGTACTTC. Translation gives CAWRDRAFSYEQYF. V usage is TRBV30 and J usage is TRBJ2-7; TRBD1 agrees at 8 bases. Germline trimming cut 3 bases from V and 0 bases from J; bases unmatched to any gene: 4. Germline V gene lookup returns CDR1 GTSNPN and CDR2 SVGIG (reference sequence). This CDR3 is 14 amino acids long.

The rearrangement uses TRBV7-2 and TRBJ1-2, with D possibly matching TRBD1 (6 bases). V was clipped by 3 bases and J by 7 bases, with 15 bases between them. This CDR3 contains 14 residues. The V gene's germline CDR1 is SGHTA and CDR2 FQGNSA. The chain's CDR3 is CASSFRGLQGGYTF. CDR3 sequence (DNA): TGTGCCAGCAGCTTTCGGGGGCTACAAGGTGGCTACACCTTC.

The chain couples TRBV6-6 to TRBJ1-2; D gene ambiguous. Trimming left V 6 bases short and J 0 bases short, with 8 bases between. Germline V gene sequence: CDR1 MNHNY, CDR2 SVGAGI (reference sequence). This CDR3 is 13 amino acids long. The DNA of the CDR3 is TGTGCCAGCAGACTCGAAGCTAACTATGGCTACACCTTC. Its translation is CASRLEANYGYTF.

The rearrangement joins TRBV6-5 to TRBJ2-1; TRBD2 is a possible D gene (6 bases). The CDR3 contains 13 residues. Trimming stripped 4 bases from V and 7 bases from J, with 11 bases between. Germline CDR1 is MNHEY and CDR2 is SVGAGI. Written as DNA, the CDR3 is TGTGCCAGCAGTTCTCCGACTAGGAATGAGCAGTTCTTC. Translated: CASSSPTRNEQFF.

The chain joins TRBV7-3 to TRBJ2-5; 7 bases match TRBD1. The end of the DNA is better explained by TRBJ2-7, so the J call may be wrong. The germline CDR1 and CDR2 sequences are SGHTA and FQGTGA. The CDR3 covers 14 residues. The CDR3 region is CASSPGQAGYEQYF. The DNA for the CDR3 is TGTGCCAGCAGCCCAGGACAGGCCGGGTACGAGCAGTACTTC.

The chain combines TRBV4-2 with TRBJ2-7; 9 bases are shared with TRBD2. V lost 2 bases to trimming and J lost 5 bases; unmatched junction nucleotides: 10. The germline gives CDR1 LGHNA, CDR2 YNFKEQ. The CDR3 has 16 residues. In nucleotides, the CDR3 is TGTGCCAGCAGCCAATTATTTAGCGGGAGTATCCACGAGCAGTACTTC. Amino acids: CASSQLFSGSIHEQYF.

The chain employs TRBV20-1 and TRBJ2-7; D is uncertain. The germline V gene encodes CDR1 DFQATT and CDR2 SNEGSKA (reference sequence). V lost 4 bases and J lost 9, with 13 bases in between. This CDR3 has 11 residues. CDR3 sequence: CSAKTPPAQYF. Written as DNA, the CDR3 is TGCAGTGCTAAGACGCCCCCGGCGCAGTACTTC.

The chain has TRBV5-1 and TRBJ2-5, with D tentatively TRBD2 (6 bases). The CDR3 is 16 residues long. Germline V lookup: CDR1 SGHRS, CDR2 YFSETQ. Trimming left V 2 bases short and J 4 bases short, with 18 bases between. The CDR3 nucleotides are TGCGCCAGCAGCTTAAGCCTTCTAGCGAATGGAGAGACCCAGTACTTC. Protein: CASSLSLLANGETQYF.